The 9 T cell receptor beta chains reported below all come from one sample, sequenced in a study of T cell repertoires in cytomegalovirus infection. TCRdb re-called the reads through MiXCR, storing one row per CDR3 protein. Of roughly 100,000 distinct CDR3 sequences listed, around 40% are singletons. These TCRs' antigens remain unknown. Sequenced here: CD8+ T cells from cultured PBMCs, sampled from culture after CMV antigen stimulation. Receptor source: a human donor in good health (CMV status not recorded). Some clones in this sample may be carry-over from other donors' samples.

The rearrangement uses TRBV5-4 and TRBJ2-1; D gene ambiguous. Trimming took 3 bases from V and 9 from J, leaving 19 bases between them. This CDR3 is 15 amino acids long. CDR1 is SGHNT and CDR2 is YYREEE in the germline V gene (reference sequence). The CDR3 DNA follows: TGTGCCAGCAGCTCACGCCCCGGTGAGACCAGTGAGCAGTTCTTC. Encoded protein: CASSSRPGETSEQFF.

The table lists this clonotype with a few counts. The rearrangement links TRBV12-3 or TRBV12-4 to TRBJ2-7; 9 nucleotides line up with TRBD2. The CDR3 consists of 15 residues. Unmatched junction bases numbered 4, after V lost 4 bases and J lost 0 bases. The DNA of the CDR3 is TGTGCCAGCAGTTATAGCGGGGGCTACTCCTACGAGCAGTACTTC. Translation: CASSYSGGYSYEQYF.

The V gene is TRBV7-6, the J gene TRBJ2-2; D might be TRBD2 (6 bases). The germline V gene encodes CDR1 SGHVS and CDR2 FNYEAQ. V lost 5 bases and J lost 13, with 11 bases in between. This CDR3 has 11 residues. The CDR3 sequence is CASSGGRVLFF. CDR3 sequence (DNA): TGTGCCAGCAGCGGGGGGAGAGTGCTGTTTTTT. The full variable domain, its missing parts supplied by reference TRBV7-6 and TRBJ2-2, is GAGVSQSPRYKVTKRGQDVALRCDPISGHVSLYWYRQALGQGPEFLTYFNYEAQQDKSGLPNDRFSAERPEGSISTLTIQRTEQRDSAMYRCASSGGRVLFFGEGSRLTVL.

Ten or more counts support this clonotype. The J gene is TRBJ1-2, the V gene TRBV28; 10 bases are shared with TRBD1. The length of the CDR3 is 17 residues. CDR1 is MDHEN and CDR2 is SYDVKM in the germline V gene. The V and J ends lost 6 bases and 4 bases, in that order; junction bases with no gene match: 14. CDR3 sequence: CASSPVPGQGYAYGYTF. The CDR3 bases are TGTGCCAGCAGCCCTGTCCCGGGACAGGGGTATGCCTATGGCTACACCTTC.

V gene TRBV24-1 combines with J gene TRBJ1-2; the D is unclear. CDR3 length: 13 amino acids. Per germline, CDR1 KGHDR and CDR2 SFDVKD. V lost 3 bases and J 6 bases, leaving 10 bases between the germline ends. The CDR3 loop reads CATSDRWEDGYTF. The CDR3 DNA reads TGTGCCACCAGTGATCGGTGGGAAGATGGCTACACCTTC.

This clonotype has more than one count but fewer than ten. The V call is TRBV20-1, the J call TRBJ1-2; 7 bases align to TRBD1. CDR1 is DFQATT, CDR2 SNEGSKA, per germline (reference sequence). V shed 0 bases, J shed 6 bases, and the junction held 13 bases outside the gene matches. There are 16 residues in the CDR3. DNA for the CDR3: TGCAGTGCTAGAGAGAAGTACAGGGGAAGTAGGGATGGCTACACCTTC. Translated, it gives CSAREKYRGSRDGYTF.

This sequence joins TRBV12-3 or TRBV12-4 and TRBJ1-4; maybe TRBD1 (5 bases). This CDR3 is 14 amino acids long. Trimming stripped 5 bases from V and 3 bases from J, with 10 bases between. CDR3: CASSPMGPNEKLFF. DNA for the CDR3: TGTGCCAGCAGTCCAATGGGGCCTAATGAAAAACTGTTTTTT.

This clonotype was found a few times. The V call is TRBV7-6, the J call TRBJ2-7; no definite D call. V was pared by 3 bases and J by 0 bases, with 12 bases between. CDR1 SGHVS and CDR2 FNYEAQ come from the germline V gene. The CDR3 covers 15 residues. The CDR3 sequence: CASSFSFGHSYEQYF. In DNA form, the CDR3 reads TGTGCCAGCAGCTTTAGTTTCGGGCACTCCTACGAGCAGTACTTC.

This clonotype was counted only a few times. The J gene is TRBJ1-2, the V gene TRBV27; D unclear. This CDR3 is 14 amino acids long. V was pared by 5 bases and J by 4 bases, with 14 bases between. Germline V gene sequence: CDR1 MNHEY, CDR2 SMNVEV (reference sequence). CDR3 in amino acids: CASSHDSKGYGYTF. CDR3 in DNA: TGTGCCAGCAGTCATGACTCAAAAGGCTATGGCTACACCTTC.